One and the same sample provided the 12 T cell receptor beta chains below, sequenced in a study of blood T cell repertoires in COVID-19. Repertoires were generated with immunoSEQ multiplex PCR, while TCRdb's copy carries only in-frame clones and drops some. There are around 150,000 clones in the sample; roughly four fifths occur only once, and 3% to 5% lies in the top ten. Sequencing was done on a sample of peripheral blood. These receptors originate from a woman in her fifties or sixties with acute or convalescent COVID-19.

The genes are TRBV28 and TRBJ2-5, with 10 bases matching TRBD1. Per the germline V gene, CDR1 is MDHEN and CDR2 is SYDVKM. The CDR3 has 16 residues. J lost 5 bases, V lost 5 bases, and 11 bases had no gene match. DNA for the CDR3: TGTGCCAGCAGTGGCCCGCGACAGGGGGCCGGGGAGACCCAGTACTTC. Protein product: CASSGPRQGAGETQYF.

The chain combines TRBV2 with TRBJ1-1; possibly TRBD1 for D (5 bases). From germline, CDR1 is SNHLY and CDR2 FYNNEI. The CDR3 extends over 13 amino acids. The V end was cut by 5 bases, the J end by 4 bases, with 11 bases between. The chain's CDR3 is CASSLGVSTEAFF. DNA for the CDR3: TGTGCCAGCAGTCTAGGGGTGTCCACTGAAGCTTTCTTT.

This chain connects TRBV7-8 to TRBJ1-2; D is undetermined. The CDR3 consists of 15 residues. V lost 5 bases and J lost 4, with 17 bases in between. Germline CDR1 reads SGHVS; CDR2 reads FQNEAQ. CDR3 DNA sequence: TGTGCCAGCAGCCCGCGGGCTGAAGCCTCCTATGGCTACACCTTC. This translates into CASSPRAEASYGYTF.

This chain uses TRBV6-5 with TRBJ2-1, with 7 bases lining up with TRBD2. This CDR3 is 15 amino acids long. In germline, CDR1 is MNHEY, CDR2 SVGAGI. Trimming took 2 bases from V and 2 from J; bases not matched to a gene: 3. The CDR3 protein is CASSYGRAAYNEQFF. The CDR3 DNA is TGTGCCAGCAGTTACGGGAGGGCTGCCTACAATGAGCAGTTCTTC.

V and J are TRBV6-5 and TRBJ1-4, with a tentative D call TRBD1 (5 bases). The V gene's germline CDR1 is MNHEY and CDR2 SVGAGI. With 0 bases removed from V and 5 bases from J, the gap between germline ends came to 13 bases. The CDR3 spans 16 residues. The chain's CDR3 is CASSYSSGQGNEKLFF. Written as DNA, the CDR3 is TGTGCCAGCAGTTACTCGTCAGGCCAGGGCAATGAAAAACTGTTTTTT.

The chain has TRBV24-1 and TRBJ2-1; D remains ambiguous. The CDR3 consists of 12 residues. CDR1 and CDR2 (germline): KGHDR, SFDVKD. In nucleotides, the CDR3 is TGTTCGGTTGGTCGTACGTACAATGAGCAGTTCTTC. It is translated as CSVGRTYNEQFF.

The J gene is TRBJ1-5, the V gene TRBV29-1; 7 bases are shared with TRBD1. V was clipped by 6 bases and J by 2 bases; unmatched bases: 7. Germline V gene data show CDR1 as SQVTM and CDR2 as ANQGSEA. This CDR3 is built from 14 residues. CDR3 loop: CSVSAGGGNQPQHF. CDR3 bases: TGCAGCGTCAGCGCAGGGGGTGGCAATCAGCCCCAGCATTTT.

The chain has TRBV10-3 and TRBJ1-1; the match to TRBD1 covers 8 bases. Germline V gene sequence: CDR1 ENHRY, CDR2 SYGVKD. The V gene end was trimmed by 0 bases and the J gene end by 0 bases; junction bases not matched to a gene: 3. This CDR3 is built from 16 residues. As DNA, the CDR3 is TGTGCCATCAGTGAGTCGGGACAGGCGATGAACACTGAAGCTTTCTTT. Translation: CAISESGQAMNTEAFF.

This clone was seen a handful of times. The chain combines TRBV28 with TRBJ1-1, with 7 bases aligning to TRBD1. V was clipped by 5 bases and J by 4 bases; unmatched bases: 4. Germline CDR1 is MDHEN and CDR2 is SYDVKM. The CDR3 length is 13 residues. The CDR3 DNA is TGTGCCAGCAGTCTACACAGGGGCACTGAAGCTTTCTTT. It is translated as CASSLHRGTEAFF.

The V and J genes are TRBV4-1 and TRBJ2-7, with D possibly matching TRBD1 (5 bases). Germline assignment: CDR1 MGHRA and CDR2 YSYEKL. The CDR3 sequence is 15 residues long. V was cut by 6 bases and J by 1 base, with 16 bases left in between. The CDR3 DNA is TGCGCCAGCAGACCAGTGGCAGGGTCTTCCTACGAGCAGTACTTC. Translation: CASRPVAGSSYEQYF.

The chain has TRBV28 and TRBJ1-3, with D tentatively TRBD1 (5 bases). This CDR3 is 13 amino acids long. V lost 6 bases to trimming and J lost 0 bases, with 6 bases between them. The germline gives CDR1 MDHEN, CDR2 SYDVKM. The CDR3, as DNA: TGTGCCAGCAGGGGGGGCTCTGGAAACACCATATATTTT. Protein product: CASRGGSGNTIYF.

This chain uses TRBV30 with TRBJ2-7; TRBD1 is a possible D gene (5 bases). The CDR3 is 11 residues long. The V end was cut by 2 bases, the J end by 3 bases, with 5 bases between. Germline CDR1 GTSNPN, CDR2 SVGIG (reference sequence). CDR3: CAWSQGYEQYF. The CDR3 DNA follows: TGTGCCTGGAGTCAGGGCTACGAGCAGTACTTC.